This section outlines one T cell receptor beta chain sequence together with its context. Its target is unknown. This entry is derived from a study of cytomegalovirus exposure and HLA in healthy donors. Trimming took 5 bases from V and 4 from J; bases not matched to a gene: 10. CDR1 is MNHNY, CDR2 SVGAGI, per germline (reference sequence). CDR3 length: 16 residues. Libraries were prepared by immunoSEQ multiplex PCR; TCRdb keeps only in-frame clonotypes and omits some of them. The sample contains some 69,000 clones, under 96% of which appear only once. Notes on the study in general: Cytomegalovirus-associated status was assigned to some 160 TCR beta chains. Reports showed the classifier diagnosing cytomegalovirus status with high specificity and sensitivity. Specific recognition of CMV antigens was confirmed in vitro for a few chains (all CMV-associated).

The chain is built from TRBV6-6 and TRBJ2-2, with 7 bases identical to TRBD2. The sample consisted of PBMCs. The receptor was derived from a woman younger than 35 in good health and CMV-seropositive. CDR3 DNA sequence: TGTGCCAGCAGTCCCGGAGCGGGGAGAAGCACCGGGGAGCTGTTTTTT. Amino acid sequence: CASSPGAGRSTGELFF.